This T cell receptor (beta chain) stems from a study of blood T cell repertoires in COVID-19. Study summary: PBMCs, B-cell-depleted T cells, or T cells provided the cDNA or gDNA that made up the material.

This CDR3 has 13 residues. V was clipped by 3 bases and J by 10 bases; unmatched bases: 4. Germline V gene lookup returns CDR1 SGHVS and CDR2 FNYEAQ. The authors' processing: Reference gene primers were amplified, and this amplification served to estimate nucleated cell counts. Measured with immunoSEQ multiplex PCR; TCRdb has only the in-frame clones, and not every one. The V and J calls and clone size come from that table; D and trimming were worked out from the DNA. The table has approximately 200,000 clones, approximately 83% seen once. The receptor was derived from a woman aged 40 to 50 with acute COVID-19. Sequenced material: PBMCs or T cells enriched from blood (not recorded which). The chain is built from TRBV7-6 and TRBJ2-1; TRBD2 matches at 9 bases. The CDR3 DNA reads TGTGCCAGCAGCTTTATCCTAGCGGGAGAGCAGTTCTTC. The encoded protein is CASSFILAGEQFF.